This is a list of T cell receptor beta chains from one sample in a study of blood T cell repertoires in COVID-19. Clones were sequenced by immunoSEQ multiplex PCR, and TCRdb holds only the in-frame ones, with some missing. The sample holds fewer than 400,000 clones, over 90% seen once. Sequenced sample: PBMCs or T cells enriched from blood (not recorded which). The receptors here all came from a woman in her 30s who had been exposed to COVID-19. Each CDR3 is given with its conserved first and last residue. The D gene is left open where the match is weak. Clone size, where shown, is once, few, many, or a class for clones that have expanded.

d_gene | abundance | j_gene | v_gene | CDR3nt | CDR3aa
NA | once | TRBJ1-6 | TRBV7-9 | TGTGCCAGCAGCCCAGGACACGCGAATAATTCACCCCTCCACTTT | CASSPGHANNSPLHF
TRBD1 | NA | TRBJ1-1 | TRBV4-2 | TGTGCCAGCAGCCAGAGAGGGGGCAACACTGAAGCTTTCTTT | CASSQRGGNTEAFF
NA | NA | TRBJ1-2 | TRBV29-1 | TGCAGCGTTGAAGATCAACGATTTAACGGCTATGGCTACACCTTC | CSVEDQRFNGYGYTF
NA | NA | TRBJ1-1 | TRBV30 | TGTGCCTGGAGCGGCGGGGGTGAAGCTTTCTTT | CAWSGGGEAFF
TRBD1 | NA | TRBJ2-7 | TRBV7-8 | TGTGCCAGCAGCTTAGCGCCGACAGGGTACCCCTACGAGCAGTACTTC | CASSLAPTGYPYEQYF
NA | NA | TRBJ1-2 | TRBV4-3 | TGCGCCAGCAGCCAAGATATTGGTGCGGGAAATGGCTACACCTTC | CASSQDIGAGNGYTF
NA | NA | TRBJ2-5 | TRBV5-1 | TGCGCCAGCAGCTTGACGGTTGATGAGACCCAGTACTTC | CASSLTVDETQYF
NA | NA | TRBJ2-2 | TRBV2 | TGTGCCAGCAGTGACTGGCTTAGAGGAACCGGGGAGCTGTTTTTT | CASSDWLRGTGELFF
NA | NA | TRBJ2-4 | TRBV2 | TGTGCCAGCAGTGCTAGGGGGGGCCAAAACATTCAGTACTTC | CASSARGGQNIQYF
TRBD1 | NA | TRBJ2-1 | TRBV4-2 | TGTGCCAGCAGCTCCATGGGGACAGGCCGCAATGAGCAGTTCTTC | CASSSMGTGRNEQFF
NA | few | TRBJ1-1 | TRBV29-1 | TGCAGCGTTGATTTCGGGGGCACTGAAGCTTTCTTT | CSVDFGGTEAFF
NA | NA | TRBJ1-1 | TRBV9 | TGTGCCAGCAGCGTAGCTTACGGGGGGGCTCCTTTCTTT | CASSVAYGGAPFF
TRBD1 | NA | TRBJ2-7 | TRBV2 | TGTGCCAGCAGGGACAGGCTGACCTACGAGCAGTACTTC | CASRDRLTYEQYF
NA | NA | TRBJ2-1 | TRBV5-1 | TGCGCCAGCAGCTTGGCGGGTACTGAGCAGTTCTTC | CASSLAGTEQFF
NA | NA | TRBJ1-1 | TRBV18 | TGTGCCAGCTCACCGCCCCGCGGGGGAATGGTCACTGAAGCTTTCTTT | CASSPPRGGMVTEAFF
TRBD1 | NA | TRBJ2-7 | TRBV30 | TGTGCCTGGACGACAGGGTGGGCCTACGAGCAGTACTTC | CAWTTGWAYEQYF
NA | NA | TRBJ1-4 | TRBV18 | TGTGCCAGCTCACCAGAGGCAGGGTGGGCTAAAAAACTGTTTTTT | CASSPEAGWAKKLFF
NA | NA | TRBJ1-2 | TRBV24-1 | TGTGCCACCAGTGAAAGATCATTGTTTCGGGATGACTCTAAACTCTACACCTTC | CATSERSLFRDDSKLYTF
TRBD1 | once | TRBJ2-3 | TRBV7-8 | TGTGCCAGCAGCTTCTCATCAGCAATAGACAGGGGCGGCACAGATACGCAGTATTTT | CASSFSSAIDRGGTDTQYF
TRBD1 | NA | TRBJ1-2 | TRBV13 | TGTGCCAGCAGGAAGGGGGCTAGAGGGTATGGCTACACCTTC | CASRKGARGYGYTF
TRBD1 | NA | TRBJ1-2 | TRBV18 | TGTGCCAGCTCACCGACCGGGACAGTCCCTGGCTACACCTTC | CASSPTGTVPGYTF
TRBD1 | once | TRBJ1-5 | TRBV6-5 | TGTGCCAGCAGTTACTCGATCGCAGGGGGACAGCATTTT | CASSYSIAGGQHF
NA | NA | TRBJ1-3 | TRBV24-1 | TGTGCCACCAGTGACACGGGACACGGAAACACCATATATTTT | CATSDTGHGNTIYF
TRBD2 | NA | TRBJ2-3 | TRBV30 | TGTGCCTGGAGTGACGTCGGGGGGGCCGCAGATACGCAGTATTTT | CAWSDVGGAADTQYF
TRBD1 | NA | TRBJ1-2 | TRBV19 | TGTGCCAGTAGCCAGGACAGGGGGCAGCGCTATGGCTACACCTTC | CASSQDRGQRYGYTF
NA | NA | TRBJ2-5 | TRBV3-1/TRBV3-2 | TGTGCCAGCAGCCAAGCGATAGCCCTCCCCCAAGAGACCCAGTACTTC | CASSQAIALPQETQYF
NA | NA | TRBJ2-1 | TRBV6-5 | TGTGCCAGCAGTACCCAGGGTTACAATGAGCAGTTCTTC | CASSTQGYNEQFF